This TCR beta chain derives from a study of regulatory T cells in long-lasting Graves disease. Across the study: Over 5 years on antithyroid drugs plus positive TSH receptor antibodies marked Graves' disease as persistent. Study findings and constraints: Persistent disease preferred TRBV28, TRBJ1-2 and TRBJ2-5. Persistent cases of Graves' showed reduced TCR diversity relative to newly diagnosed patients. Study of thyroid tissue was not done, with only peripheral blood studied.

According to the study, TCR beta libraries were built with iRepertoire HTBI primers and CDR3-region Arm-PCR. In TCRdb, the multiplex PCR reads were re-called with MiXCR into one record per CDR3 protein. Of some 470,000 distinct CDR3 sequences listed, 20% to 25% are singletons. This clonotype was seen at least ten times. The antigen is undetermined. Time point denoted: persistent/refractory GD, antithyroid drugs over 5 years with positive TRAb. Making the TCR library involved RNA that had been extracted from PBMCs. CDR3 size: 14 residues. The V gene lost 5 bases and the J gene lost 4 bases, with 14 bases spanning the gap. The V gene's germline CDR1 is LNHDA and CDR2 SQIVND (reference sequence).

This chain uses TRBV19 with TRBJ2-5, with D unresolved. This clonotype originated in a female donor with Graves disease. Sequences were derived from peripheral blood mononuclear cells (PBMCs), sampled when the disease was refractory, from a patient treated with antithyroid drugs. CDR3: CASSLVKAPETQYF. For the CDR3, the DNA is TGTGCCAGTAGTCTCGTGAAGGCCCCAGAGACCCAGTACTTC.